This TCR beta chain derives from a study of CD8+CD57+ T cells in acquired aplastic anemia. This clonotype was found a few times. It was genomic DNA that served as the template for profiling TCR beta VDJ and CDR3. TCRdb re-derived calls from the reads in MiXCR, one entry per CDR3 protein. The sample lists more than 100,000 distinct CDR3 sequences, about half occurring once. The V gene lost 6 bases and the J gene lost 2 bases, with 4 bases spanning the gap. The CDR3 totals 11 residues. Germline V gene sequence: CDR1 ENHRY, CDR2 SYGVKD. The sequence came from a human donor in good health, serving as a control. The gene calls are TRBV10-3 and TRBJ1-1; D gene uncertain. Sequencing input: sorted CD4+, CD8+, or CD8+CD57+ T cells (not recorded which) from PBMCs. The DNA of the CDR3 is TGTGCCATCAGGTTAAACACTGAAGCTTTCTTT. Translating gives CAIRLNTEAFF.